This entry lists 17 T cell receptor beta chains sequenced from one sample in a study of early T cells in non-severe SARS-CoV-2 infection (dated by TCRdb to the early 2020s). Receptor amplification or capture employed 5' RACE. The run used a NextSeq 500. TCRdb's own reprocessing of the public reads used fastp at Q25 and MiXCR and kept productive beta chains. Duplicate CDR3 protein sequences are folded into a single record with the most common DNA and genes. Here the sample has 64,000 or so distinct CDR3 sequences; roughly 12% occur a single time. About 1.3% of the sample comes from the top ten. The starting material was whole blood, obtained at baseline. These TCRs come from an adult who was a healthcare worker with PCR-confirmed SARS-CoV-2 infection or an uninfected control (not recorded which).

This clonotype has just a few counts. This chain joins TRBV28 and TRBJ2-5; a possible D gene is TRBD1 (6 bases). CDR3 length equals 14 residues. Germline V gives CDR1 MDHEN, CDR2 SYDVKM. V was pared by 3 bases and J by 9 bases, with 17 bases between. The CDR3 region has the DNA TGTGCCAGCAGTTTGGCCGACAGGTTAATGGCCCAGTACTTC. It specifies CASSLADRLMAQYF.

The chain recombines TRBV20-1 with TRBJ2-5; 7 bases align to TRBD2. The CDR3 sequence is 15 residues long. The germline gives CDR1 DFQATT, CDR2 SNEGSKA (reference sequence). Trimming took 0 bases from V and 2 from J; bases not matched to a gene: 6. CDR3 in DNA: TGCAGTGCTAGAGATGTAGCGGGTCGGCAAGAGACCCAGTACTTC. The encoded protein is CSARDVAGRQETQYF.

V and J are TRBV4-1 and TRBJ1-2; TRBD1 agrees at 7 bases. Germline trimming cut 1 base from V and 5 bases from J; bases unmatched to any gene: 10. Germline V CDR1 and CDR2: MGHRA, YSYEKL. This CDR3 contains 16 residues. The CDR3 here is CASSQAWGGGKYGYTF. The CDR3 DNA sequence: TGCGCCAGCAGCCAAGCATGGGGAGGGGGCAAGTATGGCTACACCTTC.

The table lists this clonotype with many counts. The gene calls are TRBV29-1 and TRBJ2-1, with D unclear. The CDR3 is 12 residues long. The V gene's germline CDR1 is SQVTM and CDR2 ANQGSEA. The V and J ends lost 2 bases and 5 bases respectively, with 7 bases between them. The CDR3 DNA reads TGCAGCGTTGAACGGTCCCACAATGAGCAGTTCTTC. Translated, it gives CSVERSHNEQFF.

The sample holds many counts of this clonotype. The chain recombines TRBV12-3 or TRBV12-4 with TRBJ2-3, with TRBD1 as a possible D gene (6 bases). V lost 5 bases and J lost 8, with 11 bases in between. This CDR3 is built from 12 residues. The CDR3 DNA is TGTGCCAGCAGTATGGGGGCGGGTACGCAGTATTTT. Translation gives CASSMGAGTQYF.

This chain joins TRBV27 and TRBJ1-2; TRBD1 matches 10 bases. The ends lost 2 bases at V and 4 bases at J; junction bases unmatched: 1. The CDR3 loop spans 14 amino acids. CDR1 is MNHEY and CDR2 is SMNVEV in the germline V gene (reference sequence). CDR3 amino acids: CASSLRDRGYGYTF. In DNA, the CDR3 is TGTGCCAGCAGTTTACGGGACAGGGGCTATGGCTACACCTTC.

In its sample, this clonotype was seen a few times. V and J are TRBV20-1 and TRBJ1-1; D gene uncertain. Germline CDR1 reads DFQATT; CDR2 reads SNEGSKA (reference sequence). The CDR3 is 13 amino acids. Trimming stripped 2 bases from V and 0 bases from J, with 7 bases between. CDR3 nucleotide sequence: TGCAGTGCTAGACACAACATGAACACTGAAGCTTTCTTT. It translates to CSARHNMNTEAFF.

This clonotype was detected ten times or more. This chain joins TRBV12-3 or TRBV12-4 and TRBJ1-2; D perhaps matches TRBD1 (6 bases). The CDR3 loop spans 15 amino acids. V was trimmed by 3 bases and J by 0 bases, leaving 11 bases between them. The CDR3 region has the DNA TGTGCCAGCAGTTTGGAGGGGGAACCTAACTATGGCTACACCTTC. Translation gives CASSLEGEPNYGYTF.

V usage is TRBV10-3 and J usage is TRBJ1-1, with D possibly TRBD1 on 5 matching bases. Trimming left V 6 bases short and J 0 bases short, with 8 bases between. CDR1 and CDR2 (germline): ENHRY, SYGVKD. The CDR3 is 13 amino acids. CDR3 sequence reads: CAIRRGLNTEAFF. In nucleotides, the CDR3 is TGTGCCATCAGACGGGGACTGAACACTGAAGCTTTCTTT.

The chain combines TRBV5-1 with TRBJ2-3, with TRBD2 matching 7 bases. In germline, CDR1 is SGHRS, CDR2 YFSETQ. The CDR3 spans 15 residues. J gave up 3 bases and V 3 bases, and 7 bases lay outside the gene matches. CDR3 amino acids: CASSWGAGLTDTQYF. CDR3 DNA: TGCGCCAGCAGCTGGGGAGCGGGGCTTACAGATACGCAGTATTTT.

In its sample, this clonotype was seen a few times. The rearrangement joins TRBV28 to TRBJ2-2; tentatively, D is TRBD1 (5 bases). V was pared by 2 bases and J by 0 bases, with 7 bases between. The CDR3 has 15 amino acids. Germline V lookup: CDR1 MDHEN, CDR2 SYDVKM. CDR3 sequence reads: CASSLEQANTGELFF. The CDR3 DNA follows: TGTGCCAGCAGTTTAGAACAGGCGAACACCGGGGAGCTGTTTTTT.

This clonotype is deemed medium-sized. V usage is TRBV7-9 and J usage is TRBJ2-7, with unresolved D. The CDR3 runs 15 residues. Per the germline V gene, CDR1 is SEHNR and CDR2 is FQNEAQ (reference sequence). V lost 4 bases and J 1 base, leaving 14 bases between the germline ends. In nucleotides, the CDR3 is TGTGCCAGCAGCTCCGGCCGTGAGACATCCTACGAGCAGTACTTC. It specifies CASSSGRETSYEQYF.

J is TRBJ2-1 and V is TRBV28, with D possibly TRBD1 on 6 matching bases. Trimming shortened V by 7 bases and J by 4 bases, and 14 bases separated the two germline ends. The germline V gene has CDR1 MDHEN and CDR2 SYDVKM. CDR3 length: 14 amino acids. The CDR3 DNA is TGTGCCAGCAATACAGGGTTGGGTTACAATGAGCAGTTCTTC. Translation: CASNTGLGYNEQFF.

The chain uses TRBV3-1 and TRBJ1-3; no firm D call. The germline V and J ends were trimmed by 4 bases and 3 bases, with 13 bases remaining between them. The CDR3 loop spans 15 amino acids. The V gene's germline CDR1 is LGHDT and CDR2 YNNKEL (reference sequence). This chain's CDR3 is CASSPSGLDGNTIYF. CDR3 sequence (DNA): TGTGCCAGCAGCCCGTCTGGCCTTGATGGAAACACCATATATTTT.

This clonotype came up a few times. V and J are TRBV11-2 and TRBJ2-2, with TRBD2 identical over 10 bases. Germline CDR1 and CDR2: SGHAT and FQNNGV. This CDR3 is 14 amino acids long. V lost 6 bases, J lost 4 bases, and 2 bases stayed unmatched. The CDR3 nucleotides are TGTGCCAGCAGATGGACTAGCGGCACCGGGGAGCTGTTTTTT. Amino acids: CASRWTSGTGELFF.

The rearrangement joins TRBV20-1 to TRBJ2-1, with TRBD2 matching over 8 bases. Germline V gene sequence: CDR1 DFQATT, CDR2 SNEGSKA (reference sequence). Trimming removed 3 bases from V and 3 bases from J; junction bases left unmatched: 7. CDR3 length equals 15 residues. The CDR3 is CSARLLAGYYNEQFF. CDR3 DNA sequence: TGCAGTGCTAGGTTGCTAGCGGGCTACTACAATGAGCAGTTCTTC.

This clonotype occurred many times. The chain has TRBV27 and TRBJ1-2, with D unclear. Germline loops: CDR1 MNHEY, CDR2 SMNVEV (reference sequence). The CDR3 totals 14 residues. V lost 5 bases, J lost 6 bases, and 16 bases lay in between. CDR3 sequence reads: CASSRGSTDDGYTF. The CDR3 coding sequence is TGTGCCAGCAGTCGAGGGTCTACGGATGATGGCTACACCTTC.